This TCR beta chain was obtained from a study of blood T cell repertoires in COVID-19. Study-wide context: Collection of acute and convalescent COVID-19 samples took place in the United States, Italy and Spain. T cells, B-cell-depleted T cells, or PBMCs supplied cDNA or gDNA.

Seattle cases were enrolled at active infection and followed longitudinally. CDR3 length equals 16 residues. Germline V lookup: CDR1 SSHAT, CDR2 FNYEAQ (reference sequence). In regard to this clone: Germline and junction disagree at one end, which may indicate a read error.

Original analysis: Reference gene primer amplification gave estimated nucleated cell counts. Some clones are missing from TCRdb's copy, which holds only in-frame ones; the method was immunoSEQ multiplex PCR. V, J and clone size are those of that table, while D and trimming were read from the DNA. The sample carries 390,000 or so clones, about 90% recorded once. The chain employs TRBV7-7 and TRBJ2-5; TRBD2 matches 7 bases. Sequenced input: peripheral blood. This receptor was taken from a woman aged 25 to 39 with COVID-19, enrolled during active disease. The CDR3 nucleotides read TGTGCTAGCAGCTTAGCGCGGCGGGGCGGGGGTGAGACCCAGTACTTC. This translates into CASSLARRGGGETQYF.